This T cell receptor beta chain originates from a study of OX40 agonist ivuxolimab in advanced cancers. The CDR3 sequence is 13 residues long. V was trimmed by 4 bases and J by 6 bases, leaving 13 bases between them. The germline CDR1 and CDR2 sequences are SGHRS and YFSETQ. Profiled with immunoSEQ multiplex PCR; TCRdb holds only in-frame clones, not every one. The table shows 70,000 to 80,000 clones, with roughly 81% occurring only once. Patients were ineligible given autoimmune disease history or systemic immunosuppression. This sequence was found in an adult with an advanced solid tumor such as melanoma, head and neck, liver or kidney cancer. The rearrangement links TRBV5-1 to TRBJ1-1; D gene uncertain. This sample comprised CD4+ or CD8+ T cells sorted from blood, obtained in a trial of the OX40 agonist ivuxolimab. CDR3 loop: CASSPRSPAEAFF. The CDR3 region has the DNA TGCGCCAGCAGCCCCCGTTCCCCGGCTGAAGCTTTCTTT.